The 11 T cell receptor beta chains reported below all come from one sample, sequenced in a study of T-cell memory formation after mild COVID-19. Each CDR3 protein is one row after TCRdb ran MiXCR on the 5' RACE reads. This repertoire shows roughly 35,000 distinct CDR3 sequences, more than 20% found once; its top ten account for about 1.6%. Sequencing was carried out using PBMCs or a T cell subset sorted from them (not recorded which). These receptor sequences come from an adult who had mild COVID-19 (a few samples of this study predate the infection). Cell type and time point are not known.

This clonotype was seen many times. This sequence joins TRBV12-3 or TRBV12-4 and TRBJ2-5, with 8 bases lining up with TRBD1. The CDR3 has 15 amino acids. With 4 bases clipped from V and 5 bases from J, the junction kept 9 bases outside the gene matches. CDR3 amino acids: CASSSGQGRGETQYF. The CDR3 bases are TGTGCCAGCAGTTCAGGACAGGGTCGGGGGGAGACCCAGTACTTC.

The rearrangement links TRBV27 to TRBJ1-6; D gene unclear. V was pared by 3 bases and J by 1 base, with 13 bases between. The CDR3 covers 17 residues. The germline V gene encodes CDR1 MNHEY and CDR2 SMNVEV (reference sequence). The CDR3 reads CASSFGRAASYNSPLHF. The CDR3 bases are TGTGCCAGCAGTTTTGGGAGGGCCGCATCCTATAATTCACCCCTCCACTTT.

CDR3 bases: TGTGCCAGCAGTCGGATCCCGGGATCACCCCTCCACTTT. Translated: CASSRIPGSPLHF. V usage is TRBV5-4 and J usage is TRBJ1-6, with no clear D. This CDR3 contains 13 residues. The V end was cut by 5 bases, the J end by 10 bases, with 13 bases between. The germline gives CDR1 SGHNT, CDR2 YYREEE (reference sequence).

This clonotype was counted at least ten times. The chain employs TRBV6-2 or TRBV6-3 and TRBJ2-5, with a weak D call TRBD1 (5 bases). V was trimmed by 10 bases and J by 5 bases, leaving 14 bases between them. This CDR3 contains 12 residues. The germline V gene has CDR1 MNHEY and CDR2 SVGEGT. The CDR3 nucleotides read TGTGCCATCCCAGGGCTGTACGAGACCCAGTACTTC. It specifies CAIPGLYETQYF.

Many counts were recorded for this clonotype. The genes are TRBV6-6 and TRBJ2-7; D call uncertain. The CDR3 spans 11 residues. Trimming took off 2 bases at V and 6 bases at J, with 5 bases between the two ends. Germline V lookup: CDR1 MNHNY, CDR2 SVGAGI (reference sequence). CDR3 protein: CASSYLSEQYF. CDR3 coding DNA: TGTGCCAGCAGTTACCTGTCCGAGCAGTACTTC.

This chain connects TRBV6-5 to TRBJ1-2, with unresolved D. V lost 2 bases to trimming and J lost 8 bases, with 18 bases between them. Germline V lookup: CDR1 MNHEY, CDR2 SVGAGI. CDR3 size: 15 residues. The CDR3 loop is CASSYRSGPGRGYTF. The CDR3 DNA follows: TGTGCCAGCAGTTACCGTTCCGGGCCCGGGAGAGGCTACACCTTC.

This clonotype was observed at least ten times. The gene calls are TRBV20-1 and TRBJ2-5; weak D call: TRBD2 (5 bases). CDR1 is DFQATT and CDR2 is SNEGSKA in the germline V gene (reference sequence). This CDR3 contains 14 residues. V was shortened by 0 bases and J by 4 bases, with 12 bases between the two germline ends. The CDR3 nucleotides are TGCAGTGCTAGAGATCGAAGTGGAGGAGAGACCCAGTACTTC. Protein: CSARDRSGGETQYF.

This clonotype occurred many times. DNA for the CDR3: TGTGCCAGCTCAACGGCGGGTTTCCTGAACACCGGGGAGCTGTTTTTT. Its translation: CASSTAGFLNTGELFF. The chain has TRBV18 and TRBJ2-2; possibly TRBD2 for D (5 bases). Trimming removed 5 bases at V and 1 base at J, with 14 bases between. The CDR3 has 16 residues. Germline V gene data show CDR1 as KGHSH and CDR2 as LQKENI.

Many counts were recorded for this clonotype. CDR3 residues: CASTPGLARETQYF. CDR3 DNA: TGTGCCAGCACGCCGGGACTAGCGCGGGAGACCCAGTACTTC. This sequence joins TRBV6-1 and TRBJ2-5, with 10 nucleotides matching TRBD2. Germline CDR1 and CDR2: MNHNS and SASEGT. V was pared by 7 bases and J by 5 bases, with 7 bases of the junction left unmatched. The CDR3 contains 14 residues.

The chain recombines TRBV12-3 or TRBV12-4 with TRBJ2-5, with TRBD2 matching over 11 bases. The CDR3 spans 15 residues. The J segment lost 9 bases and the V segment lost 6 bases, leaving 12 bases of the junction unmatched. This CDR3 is CASSPGTSGRSAQYF. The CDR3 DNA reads TGTGCCAGCAGCCCTGGGACTAGCGGAAGGTCGGCCCAGTACTTC.

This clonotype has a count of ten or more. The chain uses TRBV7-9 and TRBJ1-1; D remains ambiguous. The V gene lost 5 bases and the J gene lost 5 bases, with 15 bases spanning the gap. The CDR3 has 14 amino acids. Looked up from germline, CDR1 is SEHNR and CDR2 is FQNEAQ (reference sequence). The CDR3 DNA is TGTGCCAGCAGCCCAAAAAACGTGGGGACTGAAGCTTTCTTT. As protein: CASSPKNVGTEAFF.